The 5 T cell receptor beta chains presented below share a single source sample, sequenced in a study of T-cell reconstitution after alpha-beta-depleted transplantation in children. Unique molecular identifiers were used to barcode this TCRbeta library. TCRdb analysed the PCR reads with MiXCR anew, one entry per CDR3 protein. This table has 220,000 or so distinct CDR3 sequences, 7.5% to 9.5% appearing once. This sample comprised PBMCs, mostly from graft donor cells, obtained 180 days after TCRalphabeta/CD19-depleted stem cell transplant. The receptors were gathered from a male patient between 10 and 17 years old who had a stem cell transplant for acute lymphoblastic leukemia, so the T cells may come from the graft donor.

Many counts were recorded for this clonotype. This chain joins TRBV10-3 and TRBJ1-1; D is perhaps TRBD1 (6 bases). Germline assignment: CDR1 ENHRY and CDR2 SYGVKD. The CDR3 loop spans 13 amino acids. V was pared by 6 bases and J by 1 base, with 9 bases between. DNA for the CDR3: TGTGCCATCAGGGAGGGACAGAACACTGAAGCTTTCTTT. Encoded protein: CAIREGQNTEAFF.

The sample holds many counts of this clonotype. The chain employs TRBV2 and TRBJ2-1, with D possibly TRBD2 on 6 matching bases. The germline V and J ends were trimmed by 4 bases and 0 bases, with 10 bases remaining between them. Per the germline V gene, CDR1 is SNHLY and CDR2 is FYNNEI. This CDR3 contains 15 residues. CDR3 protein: CASSAGTFSYNEQFF. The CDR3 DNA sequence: TGTGCCAGCAGTGCTGGGACTTTCTCCTACAATGAGCAGTTCTTC. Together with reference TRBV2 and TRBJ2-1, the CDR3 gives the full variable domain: EPEVTQTPSHQVTQMGQEVILRCVPISNHLYFYWYRQILGQKVEFLVSFYNNEISEKSEIFDDQFSVERPDGSNFTLKIRSTKLEDSAMYFCASSAGTFSYNEQFFGPGTRLTVL.

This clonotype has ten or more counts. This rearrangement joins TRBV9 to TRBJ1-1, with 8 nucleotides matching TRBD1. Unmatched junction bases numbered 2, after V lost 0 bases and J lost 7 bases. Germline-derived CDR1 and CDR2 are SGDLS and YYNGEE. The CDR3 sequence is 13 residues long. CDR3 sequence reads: CASSVDRGGEAFF. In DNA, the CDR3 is TGTGCCAGCAGCGTAGACAGGGGGGGTGAAGCTTTCTTT.

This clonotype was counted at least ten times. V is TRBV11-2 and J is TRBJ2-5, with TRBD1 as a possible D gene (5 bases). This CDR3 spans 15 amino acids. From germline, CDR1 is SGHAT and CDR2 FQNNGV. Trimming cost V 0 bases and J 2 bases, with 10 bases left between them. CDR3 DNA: TGTGCCAGCAGCTTAGAGGGCCGACAGCAAGAGACCCAGTACTTC. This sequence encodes CASSLEGRQQETQYF.

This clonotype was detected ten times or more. The CDR3 sequence is CSVGGGQTYEQYF. In DNA, the CDR3 is TGCAGCGTTGGGGGGGGACAGACCTACGAGCAGTACTTC. V is TRBV29-1 and J is TRBJ2-7; D may correspond to TRBD1 or TRBD2 (7 bases each). Germline V CDR1 and CDR2: SQVTM, ANQGSEA. The CDR3 loop spans 13 amino acids. Trimming took off 4 bases at V and 2 bases at J, with 12 bases between the two ends.